The T cell receptor (beta chain) described here comes from a study of cytomegalovirus exposure and HLA in healthy donors. Between the trimmed V and J ends, which lost 0 bases and 4 bases, there was a span of 9 bases. Looked up from germline, CDR1 is KGHSH and CDR2 is LQKENI. The CDR3 length is 14 residues. The PCR was carried out with 60 Vbeta primers and 13 Jbeta primers. Measured with immunoSEQ multiplex PCR; TCRdb has only the in-frame clones, and not every one. The table shows just over 200,000 clones, with 82% occurring only once. The chain combines TRBV18 with TRBJ2-5; D unclear. The TCR comes from a woman in her forties in good health and CMV-seronegative. The sequencing sample was made of PBMCs. The CDR3 spells CASSPPSTGETQYF. DNA for the CDR3: TGTGCCAGCTCACCACCGAGCACGGGAGAGACCCAGTACTTC.